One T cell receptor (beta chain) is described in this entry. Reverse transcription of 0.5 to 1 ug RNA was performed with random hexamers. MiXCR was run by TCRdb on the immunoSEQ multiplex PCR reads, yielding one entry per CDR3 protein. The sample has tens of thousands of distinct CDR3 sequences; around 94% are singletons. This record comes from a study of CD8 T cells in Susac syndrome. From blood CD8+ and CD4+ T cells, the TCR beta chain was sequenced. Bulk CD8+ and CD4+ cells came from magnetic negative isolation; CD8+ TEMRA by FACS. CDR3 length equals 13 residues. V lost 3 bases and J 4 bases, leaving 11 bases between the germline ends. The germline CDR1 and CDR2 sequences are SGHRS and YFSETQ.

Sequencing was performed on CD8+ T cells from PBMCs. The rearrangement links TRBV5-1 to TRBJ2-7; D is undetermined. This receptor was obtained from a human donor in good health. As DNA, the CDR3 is TGCGCCAGCAGCTACGATACGGGTTACGAGCAGTACTTC. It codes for CASSYDTGYEQYF. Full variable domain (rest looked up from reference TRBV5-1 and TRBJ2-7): KAGVTQTPRYLIKTRGQQVTLSCSPISGHRSVSWYQQTPGQGLQFLFEYFSETQRNKGNFPGRFSGRQFSNSRSEMNVSTLELGDSALYLCASSYDTGYEQYFGPGTRLTVT.